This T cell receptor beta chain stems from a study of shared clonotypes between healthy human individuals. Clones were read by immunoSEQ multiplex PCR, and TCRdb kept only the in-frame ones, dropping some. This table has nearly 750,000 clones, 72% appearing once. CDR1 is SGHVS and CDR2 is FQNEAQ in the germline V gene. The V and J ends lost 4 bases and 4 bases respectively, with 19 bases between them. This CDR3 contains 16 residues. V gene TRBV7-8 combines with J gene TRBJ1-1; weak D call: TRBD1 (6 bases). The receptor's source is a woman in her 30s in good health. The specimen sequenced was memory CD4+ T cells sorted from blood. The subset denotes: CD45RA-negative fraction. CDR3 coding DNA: TGTGCCAGCAGCTCCCCGCCGGGGGGCCGGGGCACTGAAGCTTTCTTT. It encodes CASSSPPGGRGTEAFF.